One and the same sample provided the 27 T cell receptor beta chains below, sequenced in a study of cytomegalovirus exposure and HLA in healthy donors. The repertoire was sequenced with immunoSEQ multiplex PCR; TCRdb's copy has only in-frame clones and lacks some. The data show about 250,000 clones, with roughly 87% seen just once and about 11% held by the top ten. Sequencing was done on a sample of PBMCs. All receptors come from a man aged 18 to 29 in good health and CMV-seropositive.

This chain connects TRBV30 to TRBJ2-4, with D possibly matching TRBD2 (6 bases). Germline V CDR1 and CDR2: GTSNPN, SVGIG (reference sequence). V was shortened by 0 bases and J by 0 bases, with 9 bases between the two germline ends. The CDR3 spans 15 residues. This chain's CDR3 is CAWSVVGGAKNIQYF. In nucleotides, the CDR3 is TGTGCCTGGAGTGTGGTCGGGGGAGCCAAAAACATTCAGTACTTC.

J is TRBJ2-3 and V is TRBV7-8; 8 bases agree with TRBD1. The junction had 8 bases not matched to a gene; V was cut back by 5 bases and J by 1 base. There are 16 residues in the CDR3. CDR1 SGHVS and CDR2 FQNEAQ come from the germline V gene. This CDR3 reads CASSRIDRGGTDTQYF. The CDR3 nucleotides read TGTGCCAGCAGCCGAATAGACAGGGGCGGCACAGATACGCAGTATTTT. Using reference TRBV7-8 and TRBJ2-3 for the parts outside the CDR3, the full variable domain is GAGVSQSPRYKVAKRGQDVALRCDPISGHVSLFWYQQALGQGPEFLTYFQNEAQLDKSGLPSDRFFAERPEGSVSTLKIQRTQQEDSAVYLCASSRIDRGGTDTQYFGPGTRLTVL.

The chain recombines TRBV6-6 with TRBJ2-1; 8 nucleotides line up with TRBD2. This CDR3 is 14 amino acids long. V shed 5 bases, J shed 6 bases, and the junction held 6 bases outside the gene matches. The germline V gene encodes CDR1 MNHNY and CDR2 SVGAGI (reference sequence). CDR3 in amino acids: CASSLGTSPNEQFF. CDR3 DNA: TGTGCCAGCAGTCTCGGGACTAGTCCCAATGAGCAGTTCTTC.

V usage is TRBV19 and J usage is TRBJ2-7; the match to TRBD2 covers 9 bases. V was pared by 7 bases and J by 0 bases, with 7 bases of the junction left unmatched. The CDR3 length is 15 residues. Per the germline V gene, CDR1 is LNHDA and CDR2 is SQIVND (reference sequence). DNA for the CDR3: TGTGCCAGTATGGGGGAGACTAGCGGCTCCTACGAGCAGTACTTC. Translated: CASMGETSGSYEQYF.

V gene TRBV28 combines with J gene TRBJ1-1, with D unresolved. This CDR3 comprises 13 residues. The germline CDR1 and CDR2 sequences are MDHEN and SYDVKM. Trimming took 2 bases from V and 3 from J, leaving 7 bases between them. CDR3 region: CASSLGVYTEAFF. The DNA for the CDR3 is TGTGCCAGCAGTTTAGGCGTTTACACTGAAGCTTTCTTT.

The rearrangement uses TRBV7-3 and TRBJ2-6; a possible D gene is TRBD2 (6 bases). CDR3 size: 15 residues. CDR1 SGHTA and CDR2 FQGTGA come from the germline V gene. The V gene lost 4 bases and the J gene lost 2 bases, with 9 bases spanning the gap. The CDR3 is CASSWGVTGANVLTF. DNA of the CDR3: TGTGCCAGCAGCTGGGGGGTGACTGGGGCCAACGTCCTGACTTTC.

In regard to this clone: Other DNA sequences within the sample encode an identical CDR3. V usage is TRBV20-1 and J usage is TRBJ2-5, with D uncertain. The germline CDR1 and CDR2 sequences are DFQATT and SNEGSKA (reference sequence). CDR3 length equals 10 residues. V was shortened by 5 bases and J by 1 base, with 2 bases between the two germline ends. The CDR3 region is CSASQETQYF. The CDR3, as DNA: TGCAGTGCTTCCCAAGAGACCCAGTACTTC.

The chain recombines TRBV19 with TRBJ2-7; D uncertain. Germline V gene lookup returns CDR1 LNHDA and CDR2 SQIVND (reference sequence). This CDR3 has 14 amino acids. Trimming cost V 3 bases and J 0 bases, with 9 bases left between them. CDR3 residues: CASSITTSSYEQYF. In nucleotides, the CDR3 is TGTGCCAGTAGTATCACGACAAGCTCCTACGAGCAGTACTTC.

The chain combines TRBV4-1 with TRBJ2-5, with 10 bases fitting TRBD2. Germline V gene sequence: CDR1 MGHRA, CDR2 YSYEKL. This CDR3 is 14 amino acids long. V gave up 1 base and J gave up 5 bases; unmatched junction bases: 1. The CDR3 is CASSQAAGGETQYF. In DNA form, the CDR3 reads TGCGCCAGCAGCCAAGCAGCGGGAGGGGAGACCCAGTACTTC.

The V and J genes are TRBV7-9 and TRBJ1-5; TRBD1 might be the D (5 bases). Per the germline V gene, CDR1 is SEHNR and CDR2 is FQNEAQ (reference sequence). This CDR3 region has 14 residues. V shed 5 bases and J shed 0 bases, with 8 bases lying between them. The CDR3 bases are TGTGCCAGCAGCCGAGGGGCTAGCAATCAGCCCCAGCATTTT. This encodes CASSRGASNQPQHF.

The rearrangement joins TRBV4-1 to TRBJ1-5; a weak D match, TRBD1 (6 bases). This CDR3 contains 17 residues. With 1 base removed from V and 0 bases from J, the gap between germline ends came to 13 bases. CDR1 MGHRA and CDR2 YSYEKL come from the germline V gene. The chain's CDR3 is CASSQGRGQYSNQPQHF. The CDR3 bases are TGCGCCAGCAGCCAAGGCAGAGGACAGTATAGCAATCAGCCCCAGCATTTT.

Comment on this clone: The sample contains more than one DNA sequence encoding this CDR3. This chain joins TRBV28 and TRBJ2-3; no clear D. This CDR3 contains 12 residues. Germline V gene sequence: CDR1 MDHEN, CDR2 SYDVKM. The ends were cut back, 5 bases at V and 3 bases at J, with 6 bases in the middle. In DNA, the CDR3 is TGTGCCAGCAGTGGATCGACAGATACGCAGTATTTT. Its protein product is CASSGSTDTQYF.

The chain links TRBV2 to TRBJ2-1; the D is unclear. Trimming cost V 10 bases and J 8 bases, with 12 bases left between them. This CDR3 contains 11 residues. Germline CDR1 SNHLY, CDR2 FYNNEI. The CDR3 nucleotides read TGTGCCACCACTCTTGGCCATGAGCAGTTCTTC. Protein sequence: CATTLGHEQFF.

V is TRBV29-1 and J is TRBJ2-4; possible D gene TRBD1, 6 bases. Germline V CDR1 and CDR2: SQVTM, ANQGSEA. CDR3 size: 13 residues. V gave up 6 bases and J gave up 4 bases, with 13 bases separating them. The CDR3: CSVPGTGKNIQYF. CDR3 coding DNA: TGCAGCGTCCCCGGTACAGGGAAAAACATTCAGTACTTC.

The chain has TRBV2 and TRBJ2-7; TRBD1 aligns across 9 bases. Germline CDR1 SNHLY, CDR2 FYNNEI. V lost 6 bases, J lost 5 bases, and 5 bases stayed unmatched. This CDR3 is 13 amino acids long. CDR3 region: CASRSDRGHEQYF. The CDR3 DNA reads as TGTGCCAGCAGGTCGGACAGGGGCCACGAGCAGTACTTC.

This sequence joins TRBV6-5 and TRBJ2-7; 7 nucleotides align to TRBD2. Germline V gives CDR1 MNHEY, CDR2 SVGAGI. The CDR3 runs 14 residues. The trim removed 6 bases at V and 2 bases at J, leaving 7 bases unmatched. CDR3 DNA sequence: TGTGCCAGCAGCTGGGGGAGCGGGACCTACGAGCAGTACTTC. Protein sequence: CASSWGSGTYEQYF.

The V call is TRBV27, the J call TRBJ2-2, with D tentatively TRBD1 (6 bases). Germline CDR1 MNHEY, CDR2 SMNVEV (reference sequence). The CDR3 has 15 amino acids. The V gene lost 5 bases and the J gene lost 1 base, with 11 bases spanning the gap. The CDR3: CASSGQQGNTGELFF. The CDR3 DNA reads as TGTGCCAGCAGTGGGCAACAGGGGAACACCGGGGAGCTGTTTTTT.

V usage is TRBV5-4 and J usage is TRBJ2-1; perhaps TRBD2 as D (6 bases). Trimming left V 6 bases short and J 7 bases short, with 17 bases between. CDR3 size: 14 residues. Germline loops: CDR1 SGHNT, CDR2 YYREEE (reference sequence). The CDR3 loop is CASNPVGLTNEQFF. The DNA for the CDR3 is TGTGCCAGCAACCCGGTGGGACTGACAAATGAGCAGTTCTTC.

This rearrangement joins TRBV7-8 to TRBJ2-5; D uncertain. The CDR3 consists of 11 residues. V lost 0 bases and J lost 5, with 1 base in between. Germline CDR1 SGHVS, CDR2 FQNEAQ. The CDR3 DNA reads TGTGCCAGCAGCTTAGCTGAGACCCAGTACTTC. Its translation is CASSLAETQYF.

The gene calls are TRBV18 and TRBJ1-5, with D unresolved. This CDR3 is 16 amino acids long. V was cut by 1 base and J by 0 bases, with 10 bases left in between. The germline gives CDR1 KGHSH, CDR2 LQKENI. CDR3 sequence: CASSPRVSPSNQPQHF. CDR3 nucleotide sequence: TGTGCCAGCTCACCACGGGTCAGCCCTAGCAATCAGCCCCAGCATTTT.

V and J are TRBV19 and TRBJ2-7, with 12 nucleotides matching TRBD1. In germline, CDR1 is LNHDA, CDR2 SQIVND (reference sequence). With V trimmed by 6 bases and J by 4 bases, 1 base remained unmatched. The CDR3 is 13 residues long. The DNA of the CDR3 is TGTGCCAGTAGGGGACAGGGGGCTTACGAGCAGTACTTC. It codes for CASRGQGAYEQYF.

The chain has TRBV9 and TRBJ1-3; 9 bases are shared with TRBD1. V dropped 0 bases and J dropped 16; count of bases not matched to a gene: 11. This CDR3 comprises 14 residues. Germline V gene data show CDR1 as SGDLS and CDR2 as YYNGEE. CDR3 region: CASSVDTHGTGFYF. CDR3 coding DNA: TGTGCCAGCAGCGTAGACACACACGGGACAGGGTTTTATTTT.

The chain has TRBV4-1 and TRBJ2-4, with D possibly matching TRBD1 (6 bases). Looked up from germline, CDR1 is MGHRA and CDR2 is YSYEKL. The CDR3 contains 17 residues. V shed 6 bases and J shed 0 bases, with 18 bases lying between them. The CDR3 DNA follows: TGCGCCAGCAGTAATTTACAGGGAAAAGAAGCCAAAAACATTCAGTACTTC. Encoded protein: CASSNLQGKEAKNIQYF.

The chain combines TRBV7-6 with TRBJ2-3, with D perhaps matching TRBD1 (6 bases). The V end lost 4 bases, the J end lost 10 bases, and 12 bases lay between the germline ends. The germline V gene encodes CDR1 SGHVS and CDR2 FNYEAQ. The CDR3 is 12 residues long. CDR3 coding DNA: TGTGCCAGCAGCTACAACAGGGATGCGCAGTATTTT. As protein: CASSYNRDAQYF.

This chain joins TRBV6-1 and TRBJ2-7; D is uncertain. CDR1 and CDR2 (germline): MNHNS, SASEGT. V lost 1 base and J 5 bases, leaving 18 bases between the germline ends. The CDR3 contains 16 residues. The CDR3 loop is CASSEDLRPPSDEQYF. The CDR3 coding sequence is TGTGCCAGCAGTGAAGATCTACGGCCACCAAGCGACGAGCAGTACTTC.

The V gene is TRBV2, the J gene TRBJ1-3; no clear D. CDR3 length: 11 amino acids. Germline CDR1 is SNHLY and CDR2 is FYNNEI. Trimming cost V 3 bases and J 4 bases, with 1 base left between them. DNA for the CDR3: TGTGCCAGCAGTGAGGGAAACACCATATATTTT. This encodes CASSEGNTIYF.

This chain joins TRBV7-2 and TRBJ2-2, with 11 nucleotides matching TRBD2. The CDR3 sequence is 15 residues long. V lost 3 bases, J lost 5 bases, and 2 bases stayed unmatched. Looked up from germline, CDR1 is SGHTA and CDR2 is FQGNSA. CDR3 nucleotide sequence: TGTGCCAGCAGCTTGACTAGCGGGACGACCGGGGAGCTGTTTTTT. Amino acids: CASSLTSGTTGELFF.